This T cell receptor (beta chain) was sequenced in a study of blood T cells in healthy people across ages (dated by TCRdb to the mid-2010s). For the wider study: Template switching captured roughly one uniquely barcoded TCR beta cDNA molecule per two T cells in model experiments. To track age-related changes in TCR beta repertoire diversity, the study relied on deep sequencing normalized with unique cDNA molecular identifiers. Four age groups were formed from the donors: young (average approximately 15 years), middle-aged (around 39), aged (roughly 56) and long-lived (less than 85). Donors of different ages were randomly distributed across sequencing lanes to avoid experimental bias. The study analyzed two additional independent replicas of 1 million unique cDNA reads from the same blood draw for two donors, one aged 18 to 29 and one aged 80 or older.

Library preparation was by 5' RACE. The sequencer was an Illumina HiSeq 2500. The second PCR ran for about 7 to 11 cycles and used a J-beta primer mix along with a sample-barcoded 5' primer. Each TCR beta cDNA molecule received a unique molecular identifier from a template-switch 5' adaptor carrying 12 random nucleotides. Each sample yielded at least 2.5 million CDR3-containing paired-end reads. First-strand cDNA was synthesized from all RNA with the Mint cDNA synthesis kit, primed by a TRBC-specific oligonucleotide. Following uracil-DNA glycosylase treatment, all cDNA underwent a first 18-cycle PCR with the universal primers M1SS and BC2_uni_R. The authors' analysis ran thus. For normalization, 1 million high-quality reads were randomly selected from each sample, with every read carrying a distinct molecular identifier. Instead of being binned into consensus sequences, reads with shared molecular identifiers were discarded. MiTCR, with a Q25 quality threshold and the strictest error-elimination algorithm, was used for CDR3 identification, clonotype clustering and error correction. A nonparametric unseen species model with Euler transformation was used to estimate lower-bound total TCR beta diversity. TCRdb trimmed public reads at Q25 via fastp, called clones via MiXCR and kept in-frame beta chains. Each entry merges the rows of one CDR3 protein and shows their most common DNA and genes. The V and J calls and clone size come from TCRdb's table, not from the authors' own analysis. Across this sample there are about 1.8 million distinct CDR3 sequences, with approximately 50% seen only once. Jointly, the top ten make up less than 2.5% of the sample.

Concerning this clonotype: Its recognized antigen is unknown. There are no base qualities to consult, and no much larger clone falls within one base.

The donors were about 40 Caucasian individuals from Russia, aged roughly 6 to 90 years, who were systemically healthy. Ten milliliters of peripheral blood were drawn from each donor into EDTA-treated Vacutainer tubes. Ficoll-Paque density-gradient centrifugation was used to isolate PBMCs, with at least 7 million per sample. Total RNA, at least 6 micrograms per sample, was extracted from PBMCs with Trizol reagent. Naive CD45RAhigh/CD27high T cell percentages were measured by flow cytometry on a PBMC aliquot from every donor. The paper as a whole reports these results and caveats: Estimates of total diversity based on one million sequenced T cells were regarded as lower bounds and as underestimates. Since profiling was done on bulk unsorted PBMCs, naive and antigen-experienced compartments could not be conclusively compared. As age increased, observed TCR beta diversity per million T cells dropped in a roughly linear way, and a significant reduction was already evident by age roughly 36. Compared with the aged group, the long-lived group had more naive CD4+ T cells, fewer expanded clones and increased TCR diversity, suggesting age selection. Donor CMV infection status was unknown, potentially confounding age-related changes in expanded clonotypes. There was a strong correlation between observed TCR beta diversity and the percentage of naive T cells measured by flow cytometry.

Reading from cysteine to phenylalanine, the CDR3 counts 16 amino acids. Here the CDR3 DNA is all that survives: 48 bases in frame from base 1. The germline V gene sets CDR1 to SGDLS and CDR2 to YYNGEE. Germline trimming: 7 bases from V, 1 base from J; junction bases outside gene matches: 10. The sequence was obtained from a woman in her thirties or forties in good health. Input material: blood. The rearrangement joined TRBV9 to TRBJ2-1; 8 bases in the middle match TRBD2. The sequence in DNA is TGTGCCAGCTCAGACGGGCGGGGGGCTTCCTACAATGAGCAGTTCTTC. The resulting protein is CASSDGRGASYNEQFF.